This entry lists 21 T cell receptor beta chains sequenced from one sample in a study of identical twins. A single record per CDR3 protein comes from TCRdb applying MiXCR to the 5' RACE reads. This table holds about 190,000 distinct CDR3 sequences, around a sixth found once. This sample was shared with a second study, whose subject was T cells expressing NK-cell markers.

Sequencing used CD8+ T cells sorted from blood. The receptor source for this set is a woman younger than 35 in good health.

This clonotype was counted only a few times. The chain joins TRBV4-1 to TRBJ2-5, with TRBD2 identical over 9 bases. CDR3 length: 15 amino acids. Losses at the gene ends were 1 base for V and 5 bases for J; bases not matched to a gene: 5. Per germline, CDR1 MGHRA and CDR2 YSYEKL. CDR3 in amino acids: CASSQAGGLAETQYF. CDR3 in DNA: TGCGCCAGCAGCCAAGCCGGGGGACTAGCCGAGACCCAGTACTTC.

This clonotype was counted ten times or more. The CDR3 loop reads CSAHHGYGYTF. CDR3 nucleotides: TGCAGTGCCCACCACGGATATGGCTACACCTTC. The V call is TRBV20-1, the J call TRBJ1-2, with D unclear. CDR1 is DFQATT and CDR2 is SNEGSKA in the germline V gene (reference sequence). The ends were cut back, 6 bases at V and 5 bases at J, with 10 bases in the middle. The CDR3 covers 11 residues.

This clonotype showed up just a few times. This rearrangement joins TRBV2 to TRBJ2-3, with TRBD2 matching 11 bases. Trimming removed 4 bases from V and 1 base from J; junction bases left unmatched: 4. CDR1 and CDR2 from the germline V gene are SNHLY and FYNNEI. This CDR3 comprises 16 residues. The DNA of the CDR3 is TGTGCCAGCAGTGGATTACTAGCGGGAGGCACAGATACGCAGTATTTT. Translated, it gives CASSGLLAGGTDTQYF.

This clonotype was detected a few times. The genes are TRBV11-2 and TRBJ2-2; TRBD1 matches 7 bases. Germline CDR1 reads SGHAT; CDR2 reads FQNNGV. After removal of 5 bases from V and 5 bases from J, the junction contained 8 bases not matched to a gene. This CDR3 region has 15 residues. CDR3 DNA: TGTGCCAGCAGCACTGGGACAGCTTTGACCGGGGAGCTGTTTTTT. Protein sequence: CASSTGTALTGELFF.

Details on this clonotype: This could be a read error, since a much larger clone is one nucleotide away. The V gene is TRBV9, the J gene TRBJ2-1; TRBD2 matches at 8 bases. In germline, CDR1 is SGDLS, CDR2 YYNGEE. The CDR3 has 17 amino acids. CDR3 DNA sequence: TGTGCCAGCAGCGTTACAAGCGGGAGTGGTTTGAACAATGAGAAGTTCTTC. This sequence encodes CASSVTSGSGLNNEKFF.

The chain combines TRBV9 with TRBJ2-1, with D hard to call. Per the germline V gene, CDR1 is SGDLS and CDR2 is YYNGEE. The CDR3 consists of 15 residues. Deletions cut 0 bases from V and 1 base from J, with 8 bases between. The DNA of the CDR3 is TGTGCCAGCAGCGTAGATCTAGGGTCCTACAATGAGCAGTTCTTC. This sequence encodes CASSVDLGSYNEQFF.

This clonotype has more than one count but fewer than ten. The rearrangement uses TRBV7-8 and TRBJ2-1; TRBD2 aligns across 9 bases. CDR1 and CDR2 (germline): SGHVS, FQNEAQ. The CDR3 length is 16 residues. V dropped 2 bases and J dropped 7; count of bases not matched to a gene: 9. This CDR3 is CASSLLAGNWGNEQFF. CDR3 nucleotide sequence: TGTGCCAGCAGCTTACTAGCGGGAAACTGGGGTAATGAGCAGTTCTTC.

This clonotype was seen only a few times. The CDR3 is CASSLKGGITDTQYF. The CDR3 DNA reads as TGTGCCAGCAGCCTGAAGGGAGGGATCACAGATACGCAGTATTTT. The chain has TRBV7-9 and TRBJ2-3; 7 bases align to TRBD2. The germline V gene encodes CDR1 SEHNR and CDR2 FQNEAQ (reference sequence). Trimming cost V 5 bases and J 2 bases; bases outside gene matches: 7. The CDR3 length is 15 residues.

This clonotype has a handful of counts. J is TRBJ2-1 and V is TRBV7-9; perhaps TRBD2 as D (5 bases). This CDR3 contains 16 residues. Per the germline V gene, CDR1 is SEHNR and CDR2 is FQNEAQ (reference sequence). Trimming shortened V by 6 bases and J by 6 bases, and 21 bases separated the two germline ends. The CDR3 sequence is CASSRSEGRALNEQFF. Written as DNA, the CDR3 is TGTGCCAGCAGTAGGTCAGAGGGCCGGGCTCTCAATGAGCAGTTCTTC.

The V and J genes are TRBV10-2 and TRBJ1-5, with D unclear. The length of the CDR3 is 16 residues. CDR1 and CDR2 from the germline V gene are WSHSY and SAAADI. V lost 0 bases to trimming and J lost 0 bases, with 9 bases between them. The CDR3 nucleotides are TGCGCCAGCAGTGAGTCGTTTACCGATAGCAATCAGCCCCAGCATTTT. Its translation: CASSESFTDSNQPQHF.

This clonotype was picked up a small number of times. The chain has TRBV10-1 and TRBJ1-2; TRBD1 is a possible D gene (6 bases). Trimming removed 4 bases at V and 0 bases at J, with 6 bases between. The CDR3 is made up of 13 amino acids. Looked up from germline, CDR1 is WNHNN and CDR2 is SYGVQD (reference sequence). The CDR3 DNA is TGCGCCAGCAGTGCAGGGGCTAACTATGGCTACACCTTC. Translation gives CASSAGANYGYTF.

This clonotype was counted a few times. J is TRBJ2-6 and V is TRBV9, with D perhaps matching TRBD2 (6 bases). The V end was cut by 0 bases, the J end by 2 bases, with 6 bases between. CDR1 SGDLS and CDR2 YYNGEE come from the germline V gene. The CDR3 extends over 15 amino acids. CDR3 sequence reads: CASSVAGAGANVLTF. The CDR3 DNA sequence: TGTGCCAGCAGCGTAGCGGGGGCTGGGGCCAACGTCCTGACTTTC.

This chain uses TRBV21-1 with TRBJ2-2; TRBD2, the D gene given by the table, was not confirmed from the DNA. TRBV21-1 is a recognized pseudogene. The CDR3 is made up of 15 amino acids. The CDR3 nucleotides read TGTGCCAGCAGCCAAGGACTAGCTGACACCGGGGAGCTGTTTTTT. This codes for CASSQGLADTGELFF.

Only a few counts were recorded for this clonotype. The chain uses TRBV9 and TRBJ2-1, with D maybe TRBD2 (7 bases). In germline, CDR1 is SGDLS, CDR2 YYNGEE. V was clipped by 0 bases and J by 5 bases, with 12 bases between them. The CDR3 consists of 15 residues. The CDR3 protein is CASSVGGGLNNEQFF. The CDR3 bases are TGTGCCAGCAGCGTAGGGGGGGGGCTTAACAATGAGCAGTTCTTC.

The chain is built from TRBV7-9 and TRBJ2-3, with D hard to call. From germline, CDR1 is SEHNR and CDR2 FQNEAQ (reference sequence). The CDR3 has 13 amino acids. V was trimmed by 1 base and J by 4 bases, leaving 6 bases between them. CDR3 sequence reads: CASSLDQPDTQYF. The CDR3 nucleotides read TGTGCCAGCAGCTTAGATCAGCCAGATACGCAGTATTTT.

This clonotype was observed a handful of times. This chain joins TRBV25-1 and TRBJ2-1; 10 bases line up with TRBD1. The CDR3 is 15 residues long. Germline trimming cut 6 bases from V and 7 bases from J; bases unmatched to any gene: 9. The germline V gene has CDR1 MGHDK and CDR2 SYGVNS. CDR3 in DNA: TGTGCCAGCAGCGCAACCGGGACAGGGGAAAATGAGCAGTTCTTC. It yields the protein CASSATGTGENEQFF.

This clonotype was seen only a few times. The chain employs TRBV9 and TRBJ2-3, with 7 bases lining up with TRBD2. CDR1 and CDR2 from the germline V gene are SGDLS and YYNGEE. With 1 base clipped from V and 5 bases from J, the junction kept 7 bases outside the gene matches. This CDR3 is built from 15 residues. CDR3 sequence: CASSVYGLEGDTQYF. In DNA, the CDR3 is TGTGCCAGCAGCGTATACGGACTAGAGGGAGATACGCAGTATTTT.

In its sample, this clonotype was seen a few times. The rearrangement links TRBV7-9 to TRBJ1-5; D not resolved. V was shortened by 8 bases and J by 4 bases, with 12 bases between the two germline ends. Germline CDR1 is SEHNR and CDR2 is FQNEAQ (reference sequence). This CDR3 region has 13 residues. CDR3 region: CASAAPGNQPQHF. The CDR3, as DNA: TGTGCCAGCGCCGCCCCGGGGAATCAGCCCCAGCATTTT.

This clonotype showed up many times. The J gene is TRBJ2-1, the V gene TRBV27; 7 nucleotides agree with TRBD2. Germline CDR1 MNHEY, CDR2 SMNVEV (reference sequence). There are 12 residues in the CDR3. The junction had 2 bases not matched to a gene; V was cut back by 6 bases and J by 6 bases. The CDR3 here is CASSGGSNEQFF. The CDR3 nucleotides read TGTGCCAGCAGCGGGGGGTCCAATGAGCAGTTCTTC.

This clonotype was picked up a small number of times. The rearrangement links TRBV11-2 to TRBJ1-1; no reliable D call. V was pared by 0 bases and J by 1 base, with 12 bases between. Germline loops: CDR1 SGHAT, CDR2 FQNNGV. The CDR3 is made up of 16 amino acids. DNA for the CDR3: TGTGCCAGCAGCTTAGATTTCGAGTGGTCGAACACTGAAGCTTTCTTT. As protein: CASSLDFEWSNTEAFF. The whole variable domain, remainder taken from reference TRBV11-2 and TRBJ1-1, is EAGVAQSPRYKIIEKRQSVAFWCNPISGHATLYWYQQILGQGPKLLIQFQNNGVVDDSQLPKDRFSAERLKGVDSTLKIQPAKLEDSAVYLCASSLDFEWSNTEAFFGQGTRLTVV.

At least ten counts were recorded for this clonotype. V gene TRBV7-9 combines with J gene TRBJ2-7; 8 nucleotides align to TRBD1. CDR1 and CDR2 from the germline V gene are SEHNR and FQNEAQ (reference sequence). The CDR3 loop spans 16 amino acids. The V gene end was trimmed by 5 bases and the J gene end by 3 bases; junction bases not matched to a gene: 12. CDR3 coding DNA: TGTGCCAGCAGCCCCACCTTCGGGACAGGAAGCTACGAGCAGTACTTC. It codes for CASSPTFGTGSYEQYF.